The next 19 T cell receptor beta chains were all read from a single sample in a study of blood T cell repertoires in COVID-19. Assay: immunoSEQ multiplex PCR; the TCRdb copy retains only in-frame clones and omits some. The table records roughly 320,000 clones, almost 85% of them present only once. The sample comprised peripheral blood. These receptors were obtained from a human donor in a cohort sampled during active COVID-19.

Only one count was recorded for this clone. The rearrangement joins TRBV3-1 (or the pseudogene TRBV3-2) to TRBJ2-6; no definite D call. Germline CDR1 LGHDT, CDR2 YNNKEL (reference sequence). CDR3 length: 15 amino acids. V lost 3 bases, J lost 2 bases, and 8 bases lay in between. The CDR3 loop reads CASSQSSAGANVLTF. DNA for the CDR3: TGTGCCAGCAGCCAGAGCTCCGCTGGGGCCAACGTCCTGACTTTC.

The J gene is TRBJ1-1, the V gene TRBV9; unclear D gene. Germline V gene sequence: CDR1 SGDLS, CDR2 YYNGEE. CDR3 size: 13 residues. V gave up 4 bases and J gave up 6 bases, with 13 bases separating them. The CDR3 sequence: CASSRDLGAEAFF. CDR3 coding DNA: TGTGCCAGCAGCCGGGATCTTGGGGCTGAAGCTTTCTTT.

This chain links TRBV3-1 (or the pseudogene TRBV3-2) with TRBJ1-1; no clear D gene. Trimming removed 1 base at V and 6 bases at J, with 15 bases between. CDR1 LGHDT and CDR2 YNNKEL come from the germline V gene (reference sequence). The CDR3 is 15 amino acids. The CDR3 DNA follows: TGTGCCAGCAGCCAAGTTCGTCGGGGTAGCCCTGAAGCTTTCTTT. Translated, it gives CASSQVRRGSPEAFF.

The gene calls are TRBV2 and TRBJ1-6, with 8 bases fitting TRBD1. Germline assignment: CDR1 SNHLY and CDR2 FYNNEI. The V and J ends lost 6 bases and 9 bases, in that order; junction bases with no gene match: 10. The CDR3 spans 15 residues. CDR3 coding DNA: TGTGCCAGCAGCCCCCCCCAGGGGGCCGGTTCACCCCTCCACTTT. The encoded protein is CASSPPQGAGSPLHF.

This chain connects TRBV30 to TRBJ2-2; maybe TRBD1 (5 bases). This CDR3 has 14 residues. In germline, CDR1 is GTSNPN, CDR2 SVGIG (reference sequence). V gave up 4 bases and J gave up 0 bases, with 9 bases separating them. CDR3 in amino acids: CAWKQGSNTGELFF. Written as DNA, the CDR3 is TGTGCCTGGAAGCAGGGATCGAACACCGGGGAGCTGTTTTTT.

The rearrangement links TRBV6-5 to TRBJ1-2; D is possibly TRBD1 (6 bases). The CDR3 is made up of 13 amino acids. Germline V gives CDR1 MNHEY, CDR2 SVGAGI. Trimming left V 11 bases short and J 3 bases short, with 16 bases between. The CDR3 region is CASLRGGDYGYTF. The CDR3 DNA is TGTGCCTCGTTGCGGGGGGGCGACTATGGCTACACCTTC.

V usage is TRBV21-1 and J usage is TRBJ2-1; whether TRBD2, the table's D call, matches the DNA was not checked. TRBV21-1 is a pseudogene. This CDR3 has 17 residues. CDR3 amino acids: CASSKGGTSGGYNEQFF. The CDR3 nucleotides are TGTGCCAGCAGCAAAGGAGGGACTAGCGGGGGATACAATGAGCAGTTCTTC.

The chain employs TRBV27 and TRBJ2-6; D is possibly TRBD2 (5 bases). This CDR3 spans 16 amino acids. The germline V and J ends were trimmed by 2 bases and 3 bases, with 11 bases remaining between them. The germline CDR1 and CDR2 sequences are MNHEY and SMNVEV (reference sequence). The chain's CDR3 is CASSLGVRVGANVLTF. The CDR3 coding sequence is TGTGCCAGCAGTTTAGGGGTGAGGGTTGGGGCCAACGTCCTGACTTTC.

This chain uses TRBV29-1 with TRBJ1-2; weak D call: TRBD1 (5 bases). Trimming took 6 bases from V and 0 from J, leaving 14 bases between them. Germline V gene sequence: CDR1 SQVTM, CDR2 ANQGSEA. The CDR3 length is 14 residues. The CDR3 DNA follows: TGCAGCGTGCAGGGTCCACTAACTAACTATGGCTACACCTTC. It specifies CSVQGPLTNYGYTF. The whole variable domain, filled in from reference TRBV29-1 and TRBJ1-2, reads SAVISQKPSRDICQRGTSLTIQCQVDSQVTMMFWYRQQPGQSLTLIATANQGSEATYESGFVIDKFPISRPNLTFSTLTVSNMSPEDSSIYLCSVQGPLTNYGYTFGSGTRLTVV.

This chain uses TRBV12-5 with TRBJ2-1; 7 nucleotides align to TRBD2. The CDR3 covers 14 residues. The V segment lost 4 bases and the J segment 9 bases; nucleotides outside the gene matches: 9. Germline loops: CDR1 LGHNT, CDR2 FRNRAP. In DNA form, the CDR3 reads TGTGCTAGTGGTTGGGAGGGACCGGGCGGTGAGCAGTTCTTC. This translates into CASGWEGPGGEQFF.

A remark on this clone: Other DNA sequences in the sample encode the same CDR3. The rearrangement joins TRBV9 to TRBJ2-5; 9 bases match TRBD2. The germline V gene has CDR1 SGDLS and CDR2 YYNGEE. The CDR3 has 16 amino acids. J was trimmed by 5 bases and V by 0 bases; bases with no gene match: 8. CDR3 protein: CASSVVAGGPTETQYF. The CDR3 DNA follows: TGTGCCAGCAGCGTAGTTGCGGGGGGGCCGACGGAGACCCAGTACTTC. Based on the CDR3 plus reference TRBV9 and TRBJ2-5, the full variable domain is DSGVTQTPKHLITATGQRVTLRCSPRSGDLSVYWYQQSLDQGLQFLIQYYNGEERAKGNILERFSAQQFPDLHSELNLSSLELGDSALYFCASSVVAGGPTETQYFGPGTRLLVL.

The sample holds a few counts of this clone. Written as DNA, the CDR3 is TGTGCCACCAGTGAGGGGGGTAGAACTGAAGCTTTCTTT. Its protein product is CATSEGGRTEAFF. This chain connects TRBV24-1 to TRBJ1-1; D perhaps matches TRBD1 (5 bases). The germline V gene has CDR1 KGHDR and CDR2 SFDVKD. The CDR3 spans 13 residues. The V end lost 4 bases, the J end lost 5 bases, and 10 bases lay between the germline ends.

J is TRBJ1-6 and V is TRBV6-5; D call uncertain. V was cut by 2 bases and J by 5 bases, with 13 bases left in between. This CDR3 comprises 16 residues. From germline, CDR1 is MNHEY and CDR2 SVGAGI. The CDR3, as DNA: TGTGCCAGCAGTTACCGTACGAGGGCCGATAATTCACCCCTCCACTTT. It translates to CASSYRTRADNSPLHF.

CDR3 sequence: CASTIRDRVEGYTF. The DNA of the CDR3 is TGTGCCAGCACTATACGGGACAGGGTTGAAGGCTACACCTTC. The rearrangement links TRBV6-5 to TRBJ1-2; 9 bases line up with TRBD1. The trim removed 7 bases at V and 8 bases at J, leaving 11 bases unmatched. Germline V gene lookup returns CDR1 MNHEY and CDR2 SVGAGI. This CDR3 comprises 14 residues.

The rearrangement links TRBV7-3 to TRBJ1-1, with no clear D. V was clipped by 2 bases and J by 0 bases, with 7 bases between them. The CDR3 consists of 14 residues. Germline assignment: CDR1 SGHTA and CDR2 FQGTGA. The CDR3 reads CASSLGGVNTEAFF. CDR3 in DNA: TGTGCCAGCAGCTTAGGAGGAGTGAACACTGAAGCTTTCTTT.

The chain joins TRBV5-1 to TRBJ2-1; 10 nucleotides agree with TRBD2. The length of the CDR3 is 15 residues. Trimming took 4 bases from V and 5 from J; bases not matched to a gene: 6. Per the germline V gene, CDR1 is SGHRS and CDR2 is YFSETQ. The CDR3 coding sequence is TGCGCCAGCAGCGGGCTAGCGGGGGATAACAATGAGCAGTTCTTC. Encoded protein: CASSGLAGDNNEQFF. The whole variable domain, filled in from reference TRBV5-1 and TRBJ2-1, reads KAGVTQTPRYLIKTRGQQVTLSCSPISGHRSVSWYQQTPGQGLQFLFEYFSETQRNKGNFPGRFSGRQFSNSRSEMNVSTLELGDSALYLCASSGLAGDNNEQFFGPGTRLTVL.

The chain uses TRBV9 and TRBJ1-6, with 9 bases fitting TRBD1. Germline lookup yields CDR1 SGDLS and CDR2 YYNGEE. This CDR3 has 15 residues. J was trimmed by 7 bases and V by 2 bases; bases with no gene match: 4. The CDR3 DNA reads TGTGCCAGCAGCGTGACCGGGACAGGGAATTCACCCCTCCACTTT. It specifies CASSVTGTGNSPLHF.

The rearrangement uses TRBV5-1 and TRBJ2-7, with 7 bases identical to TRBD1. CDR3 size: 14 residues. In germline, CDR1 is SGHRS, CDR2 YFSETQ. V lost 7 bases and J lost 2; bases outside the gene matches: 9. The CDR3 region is CASGYSGQPYEQYF. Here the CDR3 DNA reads TGCGCCAGCGGGTATTCGGGACAGCCCTACGAGCAGTACTTC.

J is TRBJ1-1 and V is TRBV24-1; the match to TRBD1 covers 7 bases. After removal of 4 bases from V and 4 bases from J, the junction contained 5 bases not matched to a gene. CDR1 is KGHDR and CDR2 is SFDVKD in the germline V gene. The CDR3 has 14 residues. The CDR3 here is CATSEGGAGTEAFF. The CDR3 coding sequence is TGTGCCACCAGTGAAGGGGGCGCGGGCACTGAAGCTTTCTTT.